Included here is one T cell receptor beta chain sequence, with context. This entry belongs to a study of radiation and T cells in renal cell carcinoma. Time point meaning: blood 2 weeks post-SBRT. Treatment given: 15 Gy SBRT to primary tumor, nephrectomy 4 weeks later. TCRdb's table, derived via immunoSEQ multiplex PCR, lists solely in-frame clones and lacks some. Counted here are tens of thousands of clones, around 80% occurring once; the ten biggest clones make up 6.5% to 8%. The receptor comes from a man aged 60 to 75 with renal cell carcinoma. The starting material was blood, obtained from a patient whose treatment included radiotherapy and nephrectomy.

The CDR3 nucleotides are TGTGCCACCAGCAGCCCGCGTCGAACTTTGTCAGATACGCAGTATTTT. Its protein product is CATSSPRRTLSDTQYF. J is TRBJ2-3 and V is TRBV15, with D unresolved. CDR1 is LNHNV, CDR2 YYDKDF, per germline (reference sequence). The CDR3 contains 16 residues. Trimming left V 3 bases short and J 4 bases short, with 17 bases between.